Presented here are 24 T cell receptor beta chains from one specimen sequenced in a study of blood T cell repertoires in COVID-19. Measured with immunoSEQ multiplex PCR; TCRdb has only the in-frame clones, and not every one. The repertoire holds some 220,000 clones, with 83% as singletons. The sequencing sample was made of peripheral blood. The receptors stem from a human donor in a cohort sampled during active COVID-19.

The chain has TRBV6-1 and TRBJ1-1, with 7 bases lining up with TRBD1. This CDR3 region has 15 residues. The germline CDR1 and CDR2 sequences are MNHNS and SASEGT. V was pared by 0 bases and J by 5 bases, with 6 bases of the junction left unmatched. The CDR3 reads CASSEARQGDTEAFF. The CDR3 DNA reads TGTGCCAGCAGTGAAGCTCGACAGGGTGATACTGAAGCTTTCTTT.

The V call is TRBV13, the J call TRBJ2-1, with 8 bases lining up with TRBD2. Germline CDR1 is PRHDT and CDR2 is FYEKMQ (reference sequence). Germline trimming cut 2 bases from V and 0 bases from J; bases unmatched to any gene: 18. The CDR3 covers 21 residues. In DNA form, the CDR3 reads TGTGCCAGCAGCTTAACTTTGATTCTTGAGCGGGAGAAAGGCTCCTACAATGAGCAGTTCTTC. It specifies CASSLTLILEREKGSYNEQFF.

The chain combines TRBV12-3 or TRBV12-4 with TRBJ2-3, with a tentative D call TRBD2 (5 bases). V was shortened by 8 bases and J by 8 bases, with 8 bases between the two germline ends. The length of the CDR3 is 10 residues. The CDR3: CASGLGTQYF. CDR3 nucleotide sequence: TGTGCCAGCGGACTCGGTACGCAGTATTTT.

This rearrangement joins TRBV6-5 to TRBJ2-5; weak D call: TRBD1 (5 bases). The CDR3 is 13 residues long. Germline CDR1 MNHEY, CDR2 SVGAGI. V was cut by 6 bases and J by 5 bases, with 13 bases left in between. As DNA, the CDR3 is TGTGCCAGCAGCCCCAGGGCGGAGGAGACCCAGTACTTC. Its protein is CASSPRAEETQYF.

The chain is built from TRBV2 and TRBJ1-2; D unclear. V was trimmed by 9 bases and J by 2 bases, leaving 7 bases between them. CDR1 and CDR2 (germline): SNHLY, FYNNEI. The CDR3 sequence is 11 residues long. The CDR3 DNA sequence: TGTGCCAGGGCGGGAAACTATGGCTACACCTTC. It is translated as CARAGNYGYTF.

The chain recombines TRBV11-2 with TRBJ1-6; the D gene is possibly TRBD1 (5 bases). V dropped 5 bases and J dropped 7 bases, with 15 bases sitting between them. From germline, CDR1 is SGHAT and CDR2 FQNNGV. The CDR3 is 15 residues long. CDR3 DNA: TGTGCCAGCAGCCCCGGGCGCTCAGGGAATTCACCCCTCCACTTT. Amino acids: CASSPGRSGNSPLHF.

V usage is TRBV19 and J usage is TRBJ2-5; 11 bases align to TRBD2. The CDR3 extends over 19 amino acids. Germline lookup yields CDR1 LNHDA and CDR2 SQIVND (reference sequence). Losses at the gene ends were 7 bases for V and 6 bases for J; bases not matched to a gene: 22. The CDR3 is CASTSGQGGLAGGRKTQYF. In nucleotides, the CDR3 is TGTGCCAGTACCTCGGGACAGGGAGGATTAGCGGGAGGGCGAAAGACCCAGTACTTC.

The V call is TRBV7-9, the J call TRBJ1-5, with D possibly being TRBD1 (5 bases). V was clipped by 2 bases and J by 5 bases, with 7 bases between them. The CDR3 totals 13 residues. The germline gives CDR1 SEHNR, CDR2 FQNEAQ (reference sequence). CDR3 sequence reads: CASSLIGDQPQHF. The CDR3 DNA follows: TGTGCCAGCAGCTTAATAGGGGATCAGCCCCAGCATTTT.

V usage is TRBV19 and J usage is TRBJ2-7, with 8 bases identical to TRBD1. V was clipped by 5 bases and J by 2 bases; unmatched bases: 8. Germline V gene data show CDR1 as LNHDA and CDR2 as SQIVND (reference sequence). CDR3 length equals 15 residues. The CDR3 nucleotides read TGTGCCAGTAGTGAGCCGGGACAGGTCACCTACGAGCAGTACTTC. Protein: CASSEPGQVTYEQYF.

The chain combines TRBV6-5 with TRBJ2-5; D might be TRBD1 (6 bases). The V end was cut by 8 bases, the J end by 0 bases, with 16 bases between. Germline V gene data show CDR1 as MNHEY and CDR2 as SVGAGI. The CDR3 totals 15 residues. The CDR3 coding sequence is TGTGCCAGCTCAGGGTCAGACAGGCACCAAGAGACCCAGTACTTC. Encoded protein: CASSGSDRHQETQYF.

The sample holds a few counts of this clone. The rearrangement links TRBV5-1 to TRBJ2-7, with D maybe TRBD1 (5 bases). There are 13 residues in the CDR3. Germline V gene sequence: CDR1 SGHRS, CDR2 YFSETQ. Trimming pared 4 bases from V and 7 bases from J, leaving 15 bases between. CDR3: CASSGAGVREQYF. The CDR3 DNA sequence: TGCGCCAGCAGCGGGGCAGGCGTAAGGGAGCAGTACTTC.

The chain links TRBV11-2 to TRBJ2-1; a weak D match, TRBD2 (5 bases). The CDR3 runs 16 residues. V lost 1 base, J lost 10 bases, and 20 bases lay in between. CDR1 and CDR2 from the germline V gene are SGHAT and FQNNGV. The CDR3: CASSLVRGPALGEQFF. The CDR3 region has the DNA TGTGCCAGCAGCTTAGTACGAGGGCCAGCCCTCGGCGAGCAGTTCTTC.

In its sample, this clone was seen many times. J is TRBJ1-4 and V is TRBV19, with D possibly TRBD1 on 6 matching bases. The V and J ends lost 7 bases and 0 bases respectively, with 15 bases between them. The CDR3 spans 16 residues. Looked up from germline, CDR1 is LNHDA and CDR2 is SQIVND (reference sequence). The chain's CDR3 is CASKFRGAATNEKLFF. CDR3 in DNA: TGTGCCAGTAAATTCAGGGGTGCGGCAACTAATGAAAAACTGTTTTTT. Drawing the rest from reference TRBV19 and TRBJ1-4, the complete variable domain is DGGITQSPKYLFRKEGQNVTLSCEQNLNHDAMYWYRQDPGQGLRLIYYSQIVNDFQKGDIAEGYSVSREKKESFPLTVTSAQKNPTAFYLCASKFRGAATNEKLFFGSGTQLSVL.

The chain recombines TRBV7-2 with TRBJ2-2; 7 bases align to TRBD2. Germline loops: CDR1 SGHTA, CDR2 FQGNSA. There are 17 residues in the CDR3. Losses at the gene ends were 8 bases for V and 3 bases for J; bases not matched to a gene: 15. CDR3 sequence: CASGAWGSGAYTGELFF. Written as DNA, the CDR3 is TGTGCCAGCGGAGCCTGGGGGAGCGGGGCTTACACCGGGGAGCTGTTTTTT.

A word on this clone: Other DNA sequences in the same sample also yield this CDR3. The chain recombines TRBV7-2 with TRBJ2-5, with 11 bases matching TRBD2. CDR1 is SGHTA, CDR2 FQGNSA, per germline. CDR3 length: 15 residues. Losses at the gene ends were 5 bases for V and 1 base for J; bases not matched to a gene: 3. Here the CDR3 reads CASSPGLAAQETQYF. The DNA for the CDR3 is TGTGCCAGCAGCCCGGGACTAGCGGCCCAAGAGACCCAGTACTTC. The variable domain in full, completed from reference TRBV7-2 and TRBJ2-5, reads GAGVSQSPSNKVTEKGKDVELRCDPISGHTALYWYRQSLGQGLEFLIYFQGNSAPDKSGLPSDRFSAERTGGSVSTLTIQRTQQEDSAVYLCASSPGLAAQETQYFGPGTRLLVL.

Concerning this clone: This may arise from a read error, as a much more abundant clone is one base away. The J gene is TRBJ2-1, the V gene TRBV5-5, with 11 bases fitting TRBD2. Germline V gives CDR1 SGHKS, CDR2 YYEKEE (reference sequence). The trim removed 9 bases at V and 0 bases at J, leaving 17 bases unmatched. The CDR3 is 19 amino acids. In DNA, the CDR3 is TGTGCCAACAGTTCCGGGACTAGCGGACGATCGAGCTCCTACAATGAGCAGTTCTTC. It encodes CANSSGTSGRSSSYNEQFF.

This rearrangement joins TRBV6-5 to TRBJ2-1; TRBD2 agrees at 7 bases. From germline, CDR1 is MNHEY and CDR2 SVGAGI. There are 15 residues in the CDR3. Trimming at V came to 7 bases and at J to 5 bases, leaving 11 bases not matched to a gene. The CDR3 coding sequence is TGTGCCAGCATCGGGGACCCGGGACTACACAATGAGCAGTTCTTC. Translated: CASIGDPGLHNEQFF.

This sequence joins TRBV9 and TRBJ2-3, with 14 bases that match TRBD2. The germline gives CDR1 SGDLS, CDR2 YYNGEE. With V trimmed by 4 bases and J by 4 bases, 17 bases remained unmatched. The CDR3 contains 20 residues. CDR3 region: CASSLRSGTSGSGGADTQYF. For the CDR3, the DNA is TGTGCCAGCAGCCTCCGCTCCGGGACTAGCGGGAGTGGGGGCGCAGATACGCAGTATTTT.

This chain connects TRBV10-3 to TRBJ2-3, with 13 bases that match TRBD2. Germline V gene lookup returns CDR1 ENHRY and CDR2 SYGVKD. The CDR3 extends over 18 amino acids. The V and J ends lost 6 bases and 0 bases, in that order; junction bases with no gene match: 9. CDR3 residues: CAIRGTSGLAGSTDTQYF. The CDR3 region has the DNA TGTGCCATCAGGGGCACTTCGGGACTAGCGGGGAGCACAGATACGCAGTATTTT.

The genes are TRBV2 and TRBJ2-3; 10 bases fit TRBD2. The CDR3 extends over 17 amino acids. CDR1 SNHLY and CDR2 FYNNEI come from the germline V gene. The trim removed 2 bases at V and 3 bases at J, leaving 8 bases unmatched. CDR3 sequence (DNA): TGTGCCAGCAGTGAAAGCGGGGGGGCGTTTGTGACAGATACGCAGTATTTT. Its translation: CASSESGGAFVTDTQYF.

The chain is built from TRBV12-5 and TRBJ1-4; TRBD1 is a possible D gene (5 bases). V was pared by 7 bases and J by 8 bases, with 14 bases between. Germline V gives CDR1 LGHNT, CDR2 FRNRAP. The CDR3 is 13 residues long. CDR3 DNA: TGTGCTAGTGAGTCTCCAGGGTTGGAAAAACTGTTTTTT. Amino acids: CASESPGLEKLFF.

This clone was seen a handful of times. The J gene is TRBJ2-4, the V gene TRBV27, with D possibly TRBD2 on 6 matching bases. The CDR3 is 18 amino acids. The V gene's germline CDR1 is MNHEY and CDR2 SMNVEV (reference sequence). The V gene lost 10 bases and the J gene lost 1 base, with 26 bases spanning the gap. The CDR3 loop is CATGDRDPGSGAKNIQYF. CDR3 in DNA: TGTGCCACCGGGGACCGGGACCCCGGGAGCGGGGCCAAAAACATTCAGTACTTC.

The chain has TRBV9 and TRBJ2-5; a possible D gene is TRBD1 (6 bases). The V end was cut by 0 bases, the J end by 5 bases, with 14 bases between. Per the germline V gene, CDR1 is SGDLS and CDR2 is YYNGEE. The CDR3 runs to 15 residues. The CDR3 DNA sequence: TGTGCCAGCAGCGTAGCTCTTGGGGGCTGGGAGACCCAGTACTTC. It specifies CASSVALGGWETQYF. Filled out from reference TRBV9 and TRBJ2-5, the complete variable domain reads DSGVTQTPKHLITATGQRVTLRCSPRSGDLSVYWYQQSLDQGLQFLIQYYNGEERAKGNILERFSAQQFPDLHSELNLSSLELGDSALYFCASSVALGGWETQYFGPGTRLLVL.

The chain couples TRBV5-1 to TRBJ2-3; 10 nucleotides match TRBD2. Looked up from germline, CDR1 is SGHRS and CDR2 is YFSETQ. Trimming removed 9 bases from V and 0 bases from J; junction bases left unmatched: 7. This CDR3 region has 15 residues. The CDR3 region is CATRATSGSTDTQYF. CDR3 nucleotides: TGCGCCACCCGGGCGACTAGCGGGAGCACAGATACGCAGTATTTT.